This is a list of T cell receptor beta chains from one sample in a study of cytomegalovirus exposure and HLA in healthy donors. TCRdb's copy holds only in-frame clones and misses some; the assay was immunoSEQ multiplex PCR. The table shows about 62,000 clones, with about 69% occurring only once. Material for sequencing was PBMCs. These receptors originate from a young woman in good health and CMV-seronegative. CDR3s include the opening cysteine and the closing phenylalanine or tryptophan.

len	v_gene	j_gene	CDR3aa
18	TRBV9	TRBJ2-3	CASRLSGAGASPTDTQYF
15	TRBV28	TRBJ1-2	CASSFLRGKGYGYTF
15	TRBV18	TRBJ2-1	CASSPEAATYNEQFF
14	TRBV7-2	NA	CASSLGGASYEQYF
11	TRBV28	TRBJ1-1	CASSQNTEAFF
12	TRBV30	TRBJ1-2	CAWTQGSYGYTF
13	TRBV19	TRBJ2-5	CASSRGREETQYF
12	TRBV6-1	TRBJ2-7	CASLGRAYEQYF
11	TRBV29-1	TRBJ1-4	CSSREGNSVFF
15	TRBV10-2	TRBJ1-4	CASSESREKSEKLFF
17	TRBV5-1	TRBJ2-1	CASSSGTSGTHDNEQFF
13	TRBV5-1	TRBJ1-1	CASSLSEDTEAFF
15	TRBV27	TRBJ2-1	CASTSGLASYNEQFF
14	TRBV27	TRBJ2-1	CASSLLAGYNEQFF
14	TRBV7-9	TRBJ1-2	CASSSVAGGYGYTF
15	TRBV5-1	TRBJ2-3	CASTTTGGMTDTQYF
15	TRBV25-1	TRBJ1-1	CASRPAGAGNTEAFF
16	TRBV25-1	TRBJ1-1	CASSDAYGTADTEAFF
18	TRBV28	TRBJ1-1	CASSSYSGATAGNTEAFF
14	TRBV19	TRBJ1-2	CASSMKGPPDDYTF
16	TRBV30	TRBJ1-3	CAHGGGQGQSRNTIYF
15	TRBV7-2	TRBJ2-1	CASSFSGSSYNEQFF
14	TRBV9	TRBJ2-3	CASSDRRVTDTQYF
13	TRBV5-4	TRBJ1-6	CASSSIQNSPLHF
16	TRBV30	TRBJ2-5	CAWRRGLGQGQETQYF
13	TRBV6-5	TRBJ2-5	CASREHGGETQYF
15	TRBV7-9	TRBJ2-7	CASNSSGMSSYEQYF
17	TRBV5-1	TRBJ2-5	CASSLLGLSGSEETQYF
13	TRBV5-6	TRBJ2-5	CASSSGTWETQYF